Listed below are T cell receptor beta chains from one sample, sequenced in a study of cytomegalovirus exposure and HLA in healthy donors. Profiling relied on immunoSEQ multiplex PCR, and the TCRdb table lists in-frame clones only, not all of them. The sample contains more than 90,000 clones, about 70% of which appear only once. Input material: PBMCs. The receptors derive from a man aged 30 to 39 in good health and CMV-seropositive. Both conserved end residues are part of each CDR3. D genes are given only for firm matches. Clone size is given for some rows only: seen once, a few or many times, or a class if the clone is expanded.

D: TRBD1; size: NA; V: TRBV11-2; J: TRBJ2-7; CDR3: CASSPTGSEQYF; DNA: TGTGCCAGCAGCCCGACAGGGAGCGAGCAGTACTTC
D: NA; size: NA; V: TRBV5-8; J: TRBJ2-5; CDR3: CASSLFSRGQETQYF; DNA: TGTGCCAGCAGCCTCTTTTCTAGGGGCCAAGAGACCCAGTACTTC
D: TRBD2; size: NA; V: TRBV5-4; J: TRBJ2-3; CDR3: CASSLELAGGGTDTQYF; DNA: TGTGCCAGCAGCTTGGAACTAGCGGGGGGGGGCACAGATACGCAGTATTTT
D: NA; size: once; V: TRBV6-6; J: TRBJ1-6; CDR3: CASSGGGSGYNSPLHF; DNA: TGTGCCAGCAGTGGGGGGGGGTCGGGCTATAATTCACCCCTCCACTTT
D: TRBD1; size: NA; V: TRBV5-1; J: TRBJ1-6; CDR3: CASSLGDSNSPLHF; DNA: TGCGCCAGCAGCTTGGGGGACAGCAATTCACCCCTCCACTTT
D: NA; size: NA; V: TRBV6-1; J: TRBJ2-2; CDR3: CASSVTGINTGELFF; DNA: TGTGCCAGCAGTGTTACAGGGATCAACACCGGGGAGCTGTTTTTT
D: NA; size: few; V: TRBV19; J: TRBJ1-6; CDR3: CASSKVILPGGPLHF; DNA: TGTGCCAGTAGTAAAGTTATTCTGCCGGGTGGGCCCCTCCACTTT
D: TRBD1; size: NA; V: TRBV19; J: TRBJ1-5; CDR3: CASSRWDRRQHF; DNA: TGTGCCAGTAGTCGTTGGGACAGACGCCAGCATTTT
D: NA; size: NA; V: TRBV5-1; J: TRBJ2-1; CDR3: CASSLRGNPNEQFF; DNA: TGCGCCAGCAGCTTACGGGGGAACCCTAATGAGCAGTTCTTC
D: NA; size: NA; V: TRBV27; J: TRBJ1-6; CDR3: CASSLRPRGGGSPLHF; DNA: TGTGCCAGCAGTTTACGTCCCCGCGGGGGAGGTTCACCCCTCCACTTT
D: NA; size: NA; V: TRBV28; J: TRBJ1-4; CDR3: CASSLVEGGANEKLFF; DNA: TGTGCCAGCAGTTTGGTCGAAGGGGGGGCTAATGAAAAACTGTTTTTT